This T cell receptor beta chain is drawn from a study of blood T cells in healthy people across ages. Whole-study findings and limits: Observed TCR beta diversity per million T cells went down as age went up. This fall followed a roughly linear course with age. Those diversity estimates obtained from one million T cells were thought to be underestimates. Possibly, changes in expanded clonotypes were confounded because donor CMV status was unknown.

This clonotype was counted only a few times. What it binds is not known. The CDR3 loop spans 13 amino acids. V lost 5 bases to trimming and J lost 2 bases, with 10 bases between them. Germline CDR1 and CDR2: MNHEY and SVGEGT. Through a sample-barcoded 5' primer and a J-beta primer mix, a second PCR was run for about 6 to 11 cycles. Carrying 12 random nucleotides, a template-switch adaptor labeled each individual cDNA molecule. From the 5' RACE reads, TCRdb called clonotypes with MiXCR, one entry per CDR3 protein. The sample carries roughly 2 million distinct CDR3 sequences, about 50% recorded once. The sequence was collected from a woman in her 40s in good health. Sequences were obtained from blood. The chain joins TRBV6-2 or TRBV6-3 to TRBJ2-7; tentatively, D is TRBD1 (5 bases). The CDR3 protein is CASSHDSPYEQYF. CDR3 nucleotides: TGTGCCAGCAGTCACGACAGCCCCTACGAGCAGTACTTC.